The rows below give T cell receptor beta chains drawn from one sample of a study of cytomegalovirus exposure and HLA in healthy donors. Measured with immunoSEQ multiplex PCR; TCRdb has only the in-frame clones, and not every one. The data contain 110,000 to 150,000 clones, 80% to 90% of them singletons. Input material: PBMCs. Receptors were obtained from a boy younger than 10 in good health and CMV-seronegative. Both conserved end residues are part of each CDR3. Each record gives: V gene, clone size, CDR3 length, J gene, D gene, CDR3 DNA, CDR3 protein. A D gene is named only where the DNA matches it firmly. Clone size, where shown, is once, few, many, or a class for clones that have expanded.

>TRBV6-1|.|14|TRBJ2-7|.
TGTGCCAGCAGTGAAGCCGGGAGCGGCTACGAGCAGTACTTC
CASSEAGSGYEQYF
>TRBV30|once|14|TRBJ1-5|.
TGTGCCTGGAGTCAGGGGTTGCCAAGTCAGCCCCAGCATTTT
CAWSQGLPSQPQHF
>TRBV19|.|14|TRBJ2-1|TRBD2
TGTGCCAGTACGACTAGCGGGAGGTACAATGAGCAGTTCTTC
CASTTSGRYNEQFF
>TRBV6-1|.|15|TRBJ2-5|.
TGTGCCAGCATTAAACCGGGACTCACCCAAGAGACCCAGTACTTC
CASIKPGLTQETQYF
>TRBV19|.|15|TRBJ2-1|TRBD2
TGTGCCAGTAGTATTCAAGCGGGGGATTACAATGAGCAGTTCTTC
CASSIQAGDYNEQFF
>TRBV19|.|11|TRBJ2-3|.
TGTGCCAGTAGTATCTCCGATACGCAGTATTTT
CASSISDTQYF
>TRBV5-6|.|15|TRBJ1-4|TRBD1
TGTGCCAGCAGCTTATCCGGGACAGGGGATGAAAAACTGTTTTTT
CASSLSGTGDEKLFF
>TRBV5-1|.|15|TRBJ2-3|TRBD2
TGCGCCAGCAGCACCAGCGGGGGGGACGCAGATACGCAGTATTTT
CASSTSGGDADTQYF
>TRBV2|.|13|TRBJ1-1|.
TGTGCCAGCAGCGCCATACAGGGAACTGAAGCTTTCTTT
CASSAIQGTEAFF
>TRBV6-6|.|16|TRBJ2-7|TRBD2
TGTGCCAGCAGCTTGAGACTAGCGCTAAGCTCCTACGAGCAGTACTTC
CASSLRLALSSYEQYF
>TRBV19|.|15|TRBJ1-5|TRBD1
TGTGCCAGTAGTCCGCGCAGACAGGGAAATCAGCCCCAGCATTTT
CASSPRRQGNQPQHF
>TRBV19|.|15|TRBJ1-5|TRBD1
TGTGCCACCCGAGGGCGCAGGGGGCCCAATCAGCCCCAGCATTTT
CATRGRRGPNQPQHF
>TRBV5-1|.|13|TRBJ2-7|.
TGCGCCAGCAGGGAAACCGGGACCTACGAGCAGTACTTC
CASRETGTYEQYF
>TRBV25-1|.|16|TRBJ2-2|TRBD2
TGTGCCAGCAGTGTGAGCGGGGGGGATGCCCCCGGGGAGCTGTTTTTT
CASSVSGGDAPGELFF
>TRBV9|.|17|TRBJ2-3|TRBD2
TGTGCCAGCAGCGTAGTAACTAGCGGGGATTGGGGAGATACGCAGTATTTT
CASSVVTSGDWGDTQYF
>TRBV2|.|17|TRBJ1-5|.
TGTGCCAGCAGCCACCGGCCCAGGACTGACAGGAATCAGCCCCAGCATTTT
CASSHRPRTDRNQPQHF
>TRBV19|.|14|TRBJ2-1|.
TGTGCCAGTAGGCCGCAGGGCCTAAACAATGAGCAGTTCTTC
CASRPQGLNNEQFF
>TRBV27|.|16|TRBJ1-4|TRBD1
TGTGCCAGCAGTAGGGGGACAGTGGCATCGAATGAAAAACTGTTTTTT
CASSRGTVASNEKLFF
>TRBV9|.|16|TRBJ2-1|TRBD2
TGTGCCAGCAGTGAACAACTAGCGGGATCCTACAATGAGCAGTTCTTC
CASSEQLAGSYNEQFF
>TRBV7-2|.|13|TRBJ2-3|.
TGTGCCAGCAGCTTAGCTAGTCCAGATACGCAGTATTTT
CASSLASPDTQYF
>TRBV2|.|14|TRBJ2-3|TRBD2
TGTGCCAGCTCGACTAGCGGAATCACAGATACGCAGTATTTT
CASSTSGITDTQYF
>TRBV5-1|.|15|TRBJ1-6|.
TGCGCCAGCACCTTGGGCCAGGGCTATAATTCACCCCTCCACTTT
CASTLGQGYNSPLHF
>TRBV19|.|14|TRBJ1-1|.
TGTGCCAGTGGCGCTCGAGGGCCGAACACTGAAGCTTTCTTT
CASGARGPNTEAFF
>TRBV7-9|once|18|TRBJ1-1|.
TGTGCCAGCAGCTTAGCGCGCCGGGGTCTGGCCATGAACGCTGAAGCTTTCTTT
CASSLARRGLAMNAEAFF
>TRBV2|.|13|TRBJ1-1|.
TGTGCCAGCCCGGGCAGGGAGGGCACTGAAGCTTTCTTT
CASPGREGTEAFF
>TRBV6-5|.|15|TRBJ2-5|.
TGTGCCAGCAGTTACTCGGCTAGCCCAAGGGAGACCCAGTACTTC
CASSYSASPRETQYF
>TRBV10-3|.|15|TRBJ2-1|TRBD2
TGTGCCATCAGTCTAGTAGGGGAGGGTATGAATGAGCAGTTCTTC
CAISLVGEGMNEQFF
>TRBV2|few|12|TRBJ2-5|.
TGTGCCAGCAGTGGGAGAGTCTGGGAGCAGTACTTC
CASSGRVWEQYF
>TRBV5-1|.|14|TRBJ1-2|.
TGCGCCAGCAGCCCGCGCGGGGATGGCTATGGCTACACCTTC
CASSPRGDGYGYTF
>TRBV6-6|few|15|TRBJ1-5|.
TGTGCCAGCAGTTACAGTTTGAGGGGGGGTGAGCCCCAGCATTTT
CASSYSLRGGEPQHF
>TRBV28|.|15|TRBJ2-6|.
TGTGCCAGCAGTATCAGGTACCCTGGGGCCAACGTCCTGACTTTC
CASSIRYPGANVLTF
>TRBV19|.|13|TRBJ2-3|TRBD2
TGTGCCACTGGGACTAGCTGGCCAGATACGCAGTATTTT
CATGTSWPDTQYF
>TRBV6-5|.|13|TRBJ1-5|.
TGTGCCAGCAGCCGACAGAAAAATCAGCCCCAGCATTTT
CASSRQKNQPQHF
>TRBV11-3|.|16|TRBJ2-3|.
TGTGCCAGCAGCTCAGAGGGGACTTCTTCGATCGATACGCAGTATTTT
CASSSEGTSSIDTQYF
>TRBV18|once|14|TRBJ1-5|.
TGTGCCAGCTCACCTTGGGAGGATCCCCAGCCCCAGCATTTT
CASSPWEDPQPQHF
>TRBV27|.|12|TRBJ2-3|.
TGTGCCAGCAGGAGGAAGTCAGATACGCAGTATTTT
CASRRKSDTQYF
>TRBV29-1|.|14|TRBJ1-3|.
TGCAGCGTGGCTACCCAGGGGTATGGAAACACCATATATTTT
CSVATQGYGNTIYF